This record covers a single T cell receptor beta chain. What it binds is unknown. The data were obtained in a study of shared clonotypes between healthy human individuals. The germline gives CDR1 SGHNT, CDR2 YYREEE (reference sequence). Trimming left V 0 bases short and J 4 bases short, with 10 bases between. The CDR3 has 14 residues. TCRdb keeps only in-frame clones here, not all; method: immunoSEQ multiplex PCR. The profile shows 2 million or so clones, less than 95% of them singletons. Findings and limits, study-wide: Among several donors, approximately 5% of naive CD4 clonotypes were found in common. Naive subsets generally had larger estimated richness than memory subsets.

Terminally differentiated effector memory CD45RA+ cells were left out of the naive CD8 fraction, which was CD45RO-negative and positively selected for CCR7. This chain uses TRBV5-4 with TRBJ2-5; D might be TRBD1 (6 bases). The sequence was collected from a man in his late teens or twenties in good health. Input material: naive CD8+ T cells sorted from blood. The CDR3 spells CASSLEQGLETQYF. CDR3 nucleotide sequence: TGTGCCAGCAGCTTGGAACAGGGCCTAGAGACCCAGTACTTC.